The 23 T cell receptor beta chains below come from one sample, sequenced in a study of cytomegalovirus exposure and HLA in healthy donors. A multiplex PCR was run with 60 Vbeta primers and 13 Jbeta primers. Sequenced by immunoSEQ multiplex PCR; TCRdb stores in-frame clones only, minus some. The table shows some 130,000 clones, with approximately 78% occurring only once. The sample consisted of PBMCs. These TCRs come from a woman between 50 and 59 years old in good health and CMV-seropositive.

The chain uses TRBV7-2 and TRBJ2-2; no clear D. V was clipped by 5 bases and J by 1 base, with 5 bases between them. The CDR3 length is 13 residues. Germline-derived CDR1 and CDR2 are SGHTA and FQGNSA. CDR3 protein: CASSPRNTGELFF. The DNA of the CDR3 is TGTGCCAGCAGCCCCCGGAACACCGGGGAGCTGTTTTTT.

The CDR3 bases are TGTGCCTGGAGTCTAGAAATTGGAGATACGCAGTATTTT. Translated, it gives CAWSLEIGDTQYF. This chain joins TRBV30 and TRBJ2-3; the D is unclear. Per germline, CDR1 GTSNPN and CDR2 SVGIG (reference sequence). This CDR3 comprises 13 residues. V was pared by 2 bases and J by 5 bases, with 11 bases between.

This clone was recorded only once. The CDR3 region is CASSLTGELFF. The CDR3, as DNA: TGTGCCAGCAGCCTCACCGGGGAGCTGTTTTTT. The chain combines TRBV2 with TRBJ2-2; D is undetermined. CDR1 SNHLY and CDR2 FYNNEI come from the germline V gene. V gave up 6 bases and J gave up 4 bases, with 3 bases separating them. This CDR3 has 11 residues.

This sequence joins TRBV30 and TRBJ1-1; 9 positions agree with TRBD1. Germline assignment: CDR1 GTSNPN and CDR2 SVGIG (reference sequence). The CDR3 extends over 13 amino acids. Germline trimming cut 3 bases from V and 11 bases from J; bases unmatched to any gene: 10. The CDR3 reads CAWSAGTGSKAFF. In DNA, the CDR3 is TGTGCCTGGAGCGCCGGGACAGGGTCAAAGGCTTTCTTT.

V usage is TRBV30 and J usage is TRBJ2-1; 7 positions agree with TRBD1. This CDR3 is 15 amino acids long. CDR1 and CDR2 (germline): GTSNPN, SVGIG (reference sequence). The trim removed 3 bases at V and 5 bases at J, leaving 10 bases unmatched. As DNA, the CDR3 is TGTGCCTGGAGCCCCTTGGGGGACAGTGACAATGAGCAGTTCTTC. Residues: CAWSPLGDSDNEQFF.

V usage is TRBV6-5 and J usage is TRBJ2-7; maybe TRBD2 (6 bases). CDR1 is MNHEY, CDR2 SVGAGI, per germline. The CDR3 is 14 residues long. V was shortened by 2 bases and J by 1 base, with 9 bases between the two germline ends. CDR3 bases: TGTGCCAGCAGTTACCGGCTAGCGTCCTACGAGCAGTACTTC. Encoded protein: CASSYRLASYEQYF.

This clone was recorded a few times. The gene calls are TRBV2 and TRBJ2-2; 7 bases are shared with TRBD1. The CDR3 length is 15 residues. Per the germline V gene, CDR1 is SNHLY and CDR2 is FYNNEI. After removal of 8 bases from V and 0 bases from J, the junction contained 6 bases not matched to a gene. The CDR3 region has the DNA TGTGCCAGCGTGGGGACAGTCGCGAACACCGGGGAGCTGTTTTTT. Protein sequence: CASVGTVANTGELFF.

The chain is built from TRBV5-1 and TRBJ1-2; weak D call: TRBD1 (6 bases). The germline CDR1 and CDR2 sequences are SGHRS and YFSETQ. V shed 5 bases and J shed 4 bases, with 15 bases lying between them. This CDR3 is built from 14 residues. The CDR3 nucleotides are TGCGCCAGCAGAGAGGGGGATGGGTTCTATGGCTACACCTTC. Translating gives CASREGDGFYGYTF.

J is TRBJ2-1 and V is TRBV4-3; 7 bases agree with TRBD1. The CDR3 length is 18 residues. CDR1 LGHNA and CDR2 YSLEER come from the germline V gene. J gave up 5 bases and V 4 bases, and 17 bases lay outside the gene matches. CDR3 sequence: CASSRRDHNRGFDNEQFF. CDR3 in DNA: TGCGCCAGCAGCCGCCGGGACCATAACAGGGGTTTCGACAATGAGCAGTTCTTC.

The chain combines TRBV19 with TRBJ1-5, with TRBD1 matching over 8 bases. V lost 3 bases, J lost 8 bases, and 6 bases stayed unmatched. Per the germline V gene, CDR1 is LNHDA and CDR2 is SQIVND (reference sequence). The CDR3 contains 14 residues. CDR3 region: CASSIGTGGKPQHF. CDR3 nucleotides: TGTGCCAGTAGTATTGGAACAGGGGGGAAGCCCCAGCATTTT.

The V call is TRBV6-1, the J call TRBJ2-5; 7 positions agree with TRBD2. The CDR3 is 13 amino acids. Per the germline V gene, CDR1 is MNHNS and CDR2 is SASEGT. V trimming: 6 bases; J trimming: 5 bases; junction bases outside the gene matches: 6. The DNA for the CDR3 is TGTGCCAGCAGACACCAGCGGGATGAGACCCAGTACTTC. Amino acid sequence: CASRHQRDETQYF.

The chain uses TRBV5-1 and TRBJ2-4; TRBD2 agrees at 8 bases. V lost 4 bases to trimming and J lost 7 bases; unmatched junction nucleotides: 7. Germline CDR1 SGHRS, CDR2 YFSETQ. This CDR3 has 14 amino acids. CDR3 region: CASSDISGMNIQYF. CDR3 sequence (DNA): TGCGCCAGCAGCGACATTAGCGGGATGAACATTCAGTACTTC.

This clone was counted a single time. The J gene is TRBJ2-7, the V gene TRBV28, with D hard to call. This CDR3 region has 16 residues. Germline V gene lookup returns CDR1 MDHEN and CDR2 SYDVKM. V lost 2 bases and J 5 bases, leaving 19 bases between the germline ends. CDR3 residues: CASSLTNSRPFNEQYF. CDR3 nucleotide sequence: TGTGCCAGCAGTTTAACCAACTCCCGTCCCTTTAACGAGCAGTACTTC.

The rearrangement uses TRBV5-1 and TRBJ2-5; no firm D call. The germline CDR1 and CDR2 sequences are SGHRS and YFSETQ. This CDR3 has 12 residues. V gave up 4 bases and J gave up 4 bases, with 8 bases separating them. The CDR3 nucleotides read TGCGCCAGCAGCCAGTTTTTAGAGACCCAGTACTTC. As protein: CASSQFLETQYF.

The rearrangement links TRBV6-5 to TRBJ2-1, with 8 bases matching TRBD2. CDR1 is MNHEY, CDR2 SVGAGI, per germline. Trimming removed 5 bases from V and 0 bases from J; junction bases left unmatched: 3. This CDR3 is 15 amino acids long. CDR3 region: CASSAGTSSYNEQFF. The CDR3 coding sequence is TGTGCCAGCAGTGCCGGGACTAGCTCCTACAATGAGCAGTTCTTC.

V usage is TRBV5-4 and J usage is TRBJ2-7, with TRBD2 matching 7 bases. The J segment lost 1 base and the V segment lost 2 bases, leaving 6 bases of the junction unmatched. This CDR3 spans 15 amino acids. Germline V gene data show CDR1 as SGHNT and CDR2 as YYREEE (reference sequence). This CDR3 reads CASSFGGSSSYEQYF. The CDR3 region has the DNA TGTGCCAGCAGCTTCGGCGGGAGTAGTTCCTACGAGCAGTACTTC.

V gene TRBV7-9 combines with J gene TRBJ1-1; the D gene is possibly TRBD1 (5 bases). V was clipped by 3 bases and J by 2 bases, with 19 bases between them. CDR1 is SEHNR, CDR2 FQNEAQ, per germline (reference sequence). This CDR3 has 17 residues. Here the CDR3 reads CASSLGGGEGPNTEAFF. The CDR3 DNA is TGTGCCAGCAGCTTGGGGGGGGGTGAGGGCCCTAACACTGAAGCTTTCTTT.

In nucleotides, the CDR3 is TGTGCCAGCAGCACGCTCCCCGGGACTAGTAAAGATGAGCAGTTCTTC. Its translation: CASSTLPGTSKDEQFF. The chain carries TRBV7-6 and TRBJ2-1; 8 bases match TRBD2. Germline V CDR1 and CDR2: SGHVS, FNYEAQ. The CDR3 loop spans 16 amino acids. V lost 5 bases and J lost 8; bases outside the gene matches: 14.

The CDR3 region has the DNA TGTGCCAGCAGCCCCCAGGGGCGCATGAACACTGAAGCTTTCTTT. Its protein is CASSPQGRMNTEAFF. The chain has TRBV7-8 and TRBJ1-1; a weak D match, TRBD1 (6 bases). This CDR3 region has 15 residues. Deletions cut 5 bases from V and 0 bases from J, with 13 bases between. CDR1 and CDR2 from the germline V gene are SGHVS and FQNEAQ.

As concerns this clone: An end of the junction does not agree with germline; a read error may underlie this. The rearrangement uses TRBV7-3 and TRBJ2-4, with D possibly matching TRBD1 (5 bases). This CDR3 has 13 amino acids. CDR1 and CDR2 from the germline V gene are SGHTA and FQGTGA. CDR3 nucleotides: TGTGCCAGCAGCTTAACGGCAGGGAACAGTCAGTACTTC. Translated: CASSLTAGNSQYF.

The genes are TRBV29-1 and TRBJ2-3; TRBD2 matches 8 bases. This CDR3 has 14 residues. After removal of 5 bases from V and 2 bases from J, the junction contained 6 bases not matched to a gene. The germline V gene has CDR1 SQVTM and CDR2 ANQGSEA. Here the CDR3 reads CSVRLSGTTDTQYF. The CDR3 DNA reads TGCAGCGTTCGACTTAGCGGGACCACAGATACGCAGTATTTT.

The rearrangement links TRBV9 to TRBJ2-1; 7 bases agree with TRBD2. The trim removed 0 bases at V and 6 bases at J, leaving 6 bases unmatched. The CDR3 spans 15 residues. Germline lookup yields CDR1 SGDLS and CDR2 YYNGEE. CDR3 in amino acids: CASSVVDSGPNEQFF. CDR3 coding DNA: TGTGCCAGCAGCGTAGTTGATAGCGGGCCCAATGAGCAGTTCTTC. Looking up the rest from reference TRBV9 and TRBJ2-1 gives the full variable domain: DSGVTQTPKHLITATGQRVTLRCSPRSGDLSVYWYQQSLDQGLQFLIQYYNGEERAKGNILERFSAQQFPDLHSELNLSSLELGDSALYFCASSVVDSGPNEQFFGPGTRLTVL.

This chain joins TRBV5-1 and TRBJ1-2, with TRBD1 matching 11 bases. Germline CDR1 SGHRS, CDR2 YFSETQ. This CDR3 region has 15 residues. Trimming cost V 0 bases and J 6 bases; bases outside gene matches: 4. CDR3 DNA: TGCGCCAGCAGCTTGGGGGACAGGGGGAATCATGGCTACACCTTC. Amino acids: CASSLGDRGNHGYTF.